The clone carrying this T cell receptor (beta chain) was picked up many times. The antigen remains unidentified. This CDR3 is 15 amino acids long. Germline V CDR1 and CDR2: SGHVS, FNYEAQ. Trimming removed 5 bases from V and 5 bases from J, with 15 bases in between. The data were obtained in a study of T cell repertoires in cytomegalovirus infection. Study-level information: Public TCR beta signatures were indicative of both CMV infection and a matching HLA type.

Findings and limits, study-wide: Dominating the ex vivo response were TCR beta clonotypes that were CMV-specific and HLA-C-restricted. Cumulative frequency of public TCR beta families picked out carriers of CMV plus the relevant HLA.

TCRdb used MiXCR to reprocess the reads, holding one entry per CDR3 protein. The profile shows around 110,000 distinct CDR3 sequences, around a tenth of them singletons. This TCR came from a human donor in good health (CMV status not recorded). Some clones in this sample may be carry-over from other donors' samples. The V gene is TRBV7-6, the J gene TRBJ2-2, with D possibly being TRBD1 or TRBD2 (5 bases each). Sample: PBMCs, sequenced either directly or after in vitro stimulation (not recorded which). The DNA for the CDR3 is TGTGCCAGCAGCACGAGGGTTAGGGGTACCGGGGAGCTGTTTTTT. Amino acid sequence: CASSTRVRGTGELFF. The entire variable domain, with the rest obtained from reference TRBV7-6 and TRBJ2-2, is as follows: GAGVSQSPRYKVTKRGQDVALRCDPISGHVSLYWYRQALGQGPEFLTYFNYEAQQDKSGLPNDRFSAERPEGSISTLTIQRTEQRDSAMYRCASSTRVRGTGELFFGEGSRLTVL.